This T cell receptor (beta chain) appears in the sequencing data of a study of CD8 T cells in Susac syndrome. The T cells that were sequenced for TCR beta were CD8+ and CD4+ cells from blood. Germline V gives CDR1 LNHDA, CDR2 SQIVND (reference sequence). This CDR3 contains 13 residues. V lost 0 bases and J 11 bases, leaving 13 bases between the germline ends. Notes on the study in general: CD8+ clones in Susac expanded most in TEMRA cells and active patients.

With respect to this clonotype: As yet, its antigen is unknown.

With random hexamers, roughly 0.5 to 1 ug RNA was reverse transcribed. Amplification of TCR beta CDR3 spanned 54 Vbeta and 13 Jbeta via immunoSEQ multiplex PCR. From the immunoSEQ multiplex PCR reads, TCRdb called clonotypes with MiXCR, one entry per CDR3 protein. The sample records roughly 110,000 distinct CDR3 sequences, approximately 95% being singletons. The J gene is TRBJ1-1, the V gene TRBV19; no clear D gene. Sequenced sample: CD8+ T cells from PBMCs. This TCR was recovered from a human donor with Susac syndrome. CDR3: CASSIDRTRWAFF. CDR3 coding DNA: TGTGCCAGTAGTATAGACAGGACGAGATGGGCTTTCTTT.